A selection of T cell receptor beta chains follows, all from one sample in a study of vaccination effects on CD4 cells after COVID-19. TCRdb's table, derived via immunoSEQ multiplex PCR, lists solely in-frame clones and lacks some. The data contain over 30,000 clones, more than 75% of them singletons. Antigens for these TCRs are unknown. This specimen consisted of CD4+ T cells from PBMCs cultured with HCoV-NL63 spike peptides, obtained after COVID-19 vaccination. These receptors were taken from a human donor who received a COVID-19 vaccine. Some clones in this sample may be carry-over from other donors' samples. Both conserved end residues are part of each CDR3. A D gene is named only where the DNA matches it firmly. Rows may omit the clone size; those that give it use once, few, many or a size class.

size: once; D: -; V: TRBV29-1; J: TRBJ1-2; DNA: TGCAGCGTAGGGGCGGGGAATGGCTACACCTTC; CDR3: CSVGAGNGYTF
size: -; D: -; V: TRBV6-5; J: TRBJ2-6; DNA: TGTGCCAGCAGTAACTCTGGGGCCAACGTCCTGACTTTC; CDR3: CASSNSGANVLTF
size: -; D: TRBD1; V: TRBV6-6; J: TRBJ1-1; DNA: TGTGCCAGCAGTTACTCCGGGACAGAGAACACTGAAGCTTTCTTT; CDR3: CASSYSGTENTEAFF
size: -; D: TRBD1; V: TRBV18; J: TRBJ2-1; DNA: TGTGCCAGCTCACCGGACAGGGAAGCCTACAATGAGCAGTTCTTC; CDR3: CASSPDREAYNEQFF
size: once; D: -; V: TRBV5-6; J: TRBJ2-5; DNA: TGTGCCAGCAGCTTCCTATTGGAGACCCAGTACTTC; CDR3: CASSFLLETQYF
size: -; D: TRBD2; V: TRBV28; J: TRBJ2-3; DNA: TGTGCCAGCAGTCCCCCTGCGGGGACTAGTGGCACCGATACGCAGTATTTT; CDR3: CASSPPAGTSGTDTQYF
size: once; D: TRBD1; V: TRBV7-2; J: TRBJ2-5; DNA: TGTGCCAGCACCCCAGGGGGCCGGGAGACCCAGTACTTC; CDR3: CASTPGGRETQYF
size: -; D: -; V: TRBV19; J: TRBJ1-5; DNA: TGTGCCAGTAGTACCGATCGGGGGGCTAGTAATCGCAATCAGCCCCAGCATTTT; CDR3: CASSTDRGASNRNQPQHF
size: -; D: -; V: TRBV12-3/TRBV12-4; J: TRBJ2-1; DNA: TGTGCCAGCAGTTCCGGGCCTAGCAAGTTCTTC; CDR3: CASSSGPSKFF
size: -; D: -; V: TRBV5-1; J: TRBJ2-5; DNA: TGCGCCAGCAGCTCCCGACCGAACCTCGGCCAAGAGACCCAGTACTTC; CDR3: CASSSRPNLGQETQYF
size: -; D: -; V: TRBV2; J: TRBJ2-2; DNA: TGTGCCAGCAGTGAAGCGCCAGACCCCGGGGAGCTGTTTTTT; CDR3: CASSEAPDPGELFF
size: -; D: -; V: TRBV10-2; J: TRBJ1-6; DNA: TGCGCCAGCAGAGAAGCCTTTGTCGCGGGTTCACCCCTCCACTTT; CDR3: CASREAFVAGSPLHF
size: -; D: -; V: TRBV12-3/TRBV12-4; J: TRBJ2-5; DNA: TGTGCCAGCAGTTTAGCTCAACAGACCCAGTACTTC; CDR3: CASSLAQQTQYF
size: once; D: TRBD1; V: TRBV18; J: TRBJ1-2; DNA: TGTGCCAGCTCACCGGACAGGGGAAACTATGGCTACACCTTC; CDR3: CASSPDRGNYGYTF
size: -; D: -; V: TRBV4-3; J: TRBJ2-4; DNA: TGCGCCAGCAGCCAAGATCTCTATTCCAGGGCGCAATCTGACTTC; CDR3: CASSQDLYSRAQSDF
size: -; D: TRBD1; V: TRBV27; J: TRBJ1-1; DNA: TGTGCCAGCAGTTTGACAGGGGGTGAGACCACTGAAGCTTTCTTT; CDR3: CASSLTGGETTEAFF
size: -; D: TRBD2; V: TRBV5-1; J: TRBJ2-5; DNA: TGCGCCAGCAGCTTGGCCGGGACTAGGGAAGAGACCCAGTACTTC; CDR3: CASSLAGTREETQYF
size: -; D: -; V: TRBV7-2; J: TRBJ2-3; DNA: TGTGCCAGCAGCTTAGGGCACGGAGGCGATACGCAGTATTTT; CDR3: CASSLGHGGDTQYF
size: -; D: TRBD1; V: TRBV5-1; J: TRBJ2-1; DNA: TGCGCCAGCAGCTCGACCGGGACAGAATACAATGAGCAGTTCTTC; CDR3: CASSSTGTEYNEQFF
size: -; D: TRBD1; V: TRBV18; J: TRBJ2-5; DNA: TGTGCCAGCTCACCGCGACAGGGCCTCCAAGAGACCCAGTACTTC; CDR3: CASSPRQGLQETQYF
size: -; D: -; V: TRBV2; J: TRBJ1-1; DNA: TGTGCCAGCAGTGATAAAGGGTACAGTGAAGCTTTCTTT; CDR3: CASSDKGYSEAFF
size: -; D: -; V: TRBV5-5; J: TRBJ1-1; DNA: TGTGCCAGCAGCTATCAGGGGAACACTGAAGCTTTCTTT; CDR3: CASSYQGNTEAFF
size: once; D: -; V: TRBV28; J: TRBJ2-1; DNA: TGTGCCAGCAGTTTAGGTTATCTCAATGAGCAGTTCTTC; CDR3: CASSLGYLNEQFF
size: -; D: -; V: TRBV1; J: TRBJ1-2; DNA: TGCACCAGCAGCACCAAGCAGGGGGCCAGCGGCTACACCTTC; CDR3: CTSSTKQGASGYTF
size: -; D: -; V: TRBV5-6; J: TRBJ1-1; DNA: TGTGCCAGCAGCTTGGGGGTGTTCGATAACACTGAAGCTTTCTTT; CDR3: CASSLGVFDNTEAFF
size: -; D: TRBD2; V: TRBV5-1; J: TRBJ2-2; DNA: TGCGCCAGCAGCCAGGGACTAGCGGGGGGCGCGAACACCGGGGAGCTGTTTTTT; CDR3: CASSQGLAGGANTGELFF
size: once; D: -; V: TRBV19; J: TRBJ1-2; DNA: TGTGCCAGTAGTATCACAGGGAGCTATGGCTACACCTTC; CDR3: CASSITGSYGYTF
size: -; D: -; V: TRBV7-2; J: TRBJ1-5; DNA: TGTGCCAGCAGCTTAGGGGGTCAGCCCCAGCATTTT; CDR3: CASSLGGQPQHF
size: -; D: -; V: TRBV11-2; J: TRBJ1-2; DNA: TGTGCCAGCAGCTCCCCAAAAGGGCCCCCCTTGGATGGCTACACCTTC; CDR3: CASSSPKGPPLDGYTF
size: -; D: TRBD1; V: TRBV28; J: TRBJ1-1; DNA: TGTGCCAGCAGAACCCCCGGGACAGGGAGGACTGAAGCTTTCTTT; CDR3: CASRTPGTGRTEAFF
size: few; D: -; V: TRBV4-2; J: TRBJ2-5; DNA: TGTGCCAGCAGCCAAGATGGACGGGTTCAAGAGACCCAGTACTTC; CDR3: CASSQDGRVQETQYF
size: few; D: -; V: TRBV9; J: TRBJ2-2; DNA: TGTGCCAGCAGCGCGTGGGGGTCTAACGGCGGGGAGCTGTTTTTT; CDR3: CASSAWGSNGGELFF
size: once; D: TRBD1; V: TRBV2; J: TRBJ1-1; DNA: TGTGCCAGCACCCGGGTGACAGGGGAGACTGAAGCTTTCTTT; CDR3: CASTRVTGETEAFF
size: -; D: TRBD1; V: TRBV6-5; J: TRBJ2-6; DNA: TGTGCCAGCAGGGTCACAGGGGCTGGGGCCAACGTCCTGACTTTC; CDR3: CASRVTGAGANVLTF
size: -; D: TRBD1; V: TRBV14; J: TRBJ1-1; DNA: TGTGCCAGCAGCGGGATAACAGGGGGTTGGACTGAAGCTTTCTTT; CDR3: CASSGITGGWTEAFF
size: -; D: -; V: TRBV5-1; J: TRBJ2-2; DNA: TGCGCCAGCAGCTTGGACACCTTTGTTACCGGGGAGCTGTTTTTT; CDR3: CASSLDTFVTGELFF
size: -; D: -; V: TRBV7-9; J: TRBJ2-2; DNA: TGTGCCAGCAGCCGAGACAGGGACCCCTGGAGGGACACCGGGGAGCTGTTTTTT; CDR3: CASSRDRDPWRDTGELFF
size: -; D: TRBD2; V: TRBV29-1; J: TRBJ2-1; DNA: TGCAGCGTATCTCGCGGGGGTAGAATCAATGAGCAGTTCTTC; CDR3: CSVSRGGRINEQFF
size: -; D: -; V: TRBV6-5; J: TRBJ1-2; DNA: TGTGCCAGCAGTACGCGGGACTCCCGCTCCGGCTACACCTTC; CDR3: CASSTRDSRSGYTF
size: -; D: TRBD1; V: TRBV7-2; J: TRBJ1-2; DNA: TGTGCCAGCAGCCTACAGGGGAACTATGGCTACACCTTC; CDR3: CASSLQGNYGYTF
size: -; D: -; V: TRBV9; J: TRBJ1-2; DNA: TGTGCCAGCAGCGTGTTAGCAAGTGGCTACACCTTC; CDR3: CASSVLASGYTF
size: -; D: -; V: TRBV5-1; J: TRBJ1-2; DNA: TGCGCCAGCAGCTTTTCCCGTAACTATGGCTACACCTTC; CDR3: CASSFSRNYGYTF
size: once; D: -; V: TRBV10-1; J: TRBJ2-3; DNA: TGCGCCAGCAGTGAACGTGGGTTCACAGATACGCAGTATTTT; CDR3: CASSERGFTDTQYF
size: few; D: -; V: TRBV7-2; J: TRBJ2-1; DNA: TGTGCCAGCAGGCGACAGCATACAACCTACAATGAGCAGTTCTTC; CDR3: CASRRQHTTYNEQFF
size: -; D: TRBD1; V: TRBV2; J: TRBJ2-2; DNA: TGTGCCAGCTCACCAAGGGGGCCCACCGGGGAGCTGTTTTTT; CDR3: CASSPRGPTGELFF
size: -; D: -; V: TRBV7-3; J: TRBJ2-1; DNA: TGTGCCAGCAGCTTAGGACTCAGGGGCAATGAGCAGTTCTTC; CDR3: CASSLGLRGNEQFF
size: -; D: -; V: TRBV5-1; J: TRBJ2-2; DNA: TGCGCCAGCAGCTTGGTGGCAGGGCGGACCGGGGAGCTGTTTTTT; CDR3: CASSLVAGRTGELFF
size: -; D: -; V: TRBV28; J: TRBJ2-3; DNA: TGTGCCAGCAGTTTAAGGGGACCAACAGATACGCAGTATTTT; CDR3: CASSLRGPTDTQYF
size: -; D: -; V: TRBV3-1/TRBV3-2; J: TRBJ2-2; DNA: TGTGCCAGCAGCCAGTGGACCGGGGAGCTGTTTTTT; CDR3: CASSQWTGELFF
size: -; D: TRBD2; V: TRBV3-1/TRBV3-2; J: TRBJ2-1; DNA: TGTGCCAGCAGCCCTTCTAGCGGGGGGTACAATGAGCAGTTCTTC; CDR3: CASSPSSGGYNEQFF
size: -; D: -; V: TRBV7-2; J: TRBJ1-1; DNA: TGTGCCAGCAGCGTAACCTGGACAGTGAACACTGAAGCTTTCTTT; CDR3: CASSVTWTVNTEAFF
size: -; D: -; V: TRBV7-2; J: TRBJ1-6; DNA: TGTGCCAGCAGCTTAGGGTCCCAGACCAATTCACCCCTCCACTTT; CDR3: CASSLGSQTNSPLHF
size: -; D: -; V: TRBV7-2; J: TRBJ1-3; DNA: TGTGCCAGCAGCTTAGCACGGGCCTCTGGAAACACCATATATTTT; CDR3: CASSLARASGNTIYF
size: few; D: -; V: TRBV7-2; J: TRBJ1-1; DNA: TGTGCCGGGGGACGACAGGAGAACACTGAAGCTTTCTTT; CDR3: CAGGRQENTEAFF
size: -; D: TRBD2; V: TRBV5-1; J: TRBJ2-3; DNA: TGCGCCAGCAGCTTGAAGACTAGCGGCACAGATACGCAGTATTTT; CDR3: CASSLKTSGTDTQYF
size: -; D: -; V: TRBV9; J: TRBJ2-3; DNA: TGTGCCAGCAACTTAGACCCCGCAGATACGCAGTATTTT; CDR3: CASNLDPADTQYF